This T cell receptor (beta chain) was found in a study of OX40 agonist ivuxolimab in advanced cancers. Study-wide background: Dose-escalation cases comprised hepatocellular carcinoma, melanoma, renal cell or head and neck cancer.

Measured with immunoSEQ multiplex PCR; TCRdb has only the in-frame clones, and not every one. The sample has about 50,000 clones, 60% to 80% seen once. The CDR3 has 15 residues. V was trimmed by 5 bases and J by 4 bases, leaving 15 bases between them. CDR1 is SEHNR, CDR2 FQNEAQ, per germline (reference sequence). The chain uses TRBV7-9 and TRBJ1-3; D possibly corresponds to TRBD1 (5 bases). Source: CD4+ or CD8+ T cells sorted from blood, taken in a trial of the OX40 agonist ivuxolimab. The sequence was obtained from an adult with an advanced solid tumor such as melanoma, head and neck, liver or kidney cancer. The CDR3 region is CASSHPGTVGNTIYF. CDR3 DNA sequence: TGTGCCAGCAGCCATCCTGGGACTGTCGGAAACACCATATATTTT.